This T cell receptor beta chain was sequenced for a study of blood T cell repertoires in COVID-19. Study-wide context: PBMCs, B-cell-depleted T cells, or T cells provided the cDNA or gDNA that made up the material.

Original processing methods: Scientists estimated how many nucleated cells there were by amplifying reference gene primers. The assay was immunoSEQ multiplex PCR, and TCRdb's table has in-frame clones only and misses some. V, J and clone size reflect that table, while D and trimming were determined from the DNA. The sample records roughly 250,000 clones, more than 70% being singletons. V was cut by 4 bases and J by 6 bases, with 10 bases left in between. CDR3 size: 12 residues. Per the germline V gene, CDR1 is MNHEY and CDR2 is SVGEGT. Sample: peripheral blood. This clonotype was obtained from a woman aged 40 to 50 who had recovered from COVID-19. This rearrangement joins TRBV6-2 or TRBV6-3 to TRBJ2-7, with D uncertain. CDR3: CASSWAVGEQYF. The CDR3 DNA reads TGTGCCAGCAGTTGGGCAGTAGGCGAGCAGTACTTC.